The T cell receptor beta chain described here comes from a study of shared clonotypes between healthy human individuals. The V end was cut by 5 bases, the J end by 3 bases, with 11 bases between. Germline CDR1 and CDR2: SGHAT and FQNNGV. The CDR3 extends over 13 amino acids. This clone was recorded once. Clones were read by immunoSEQ multiplex PCR, and TCRdb kept only the in-frame ones, dropping some. The sample has about 1.1 million clones, around 78% seen once. Input material: memory CD4+ T cells from PBMCs. The subset here: CD45RA-negative fraction. The chain recombines TRBV11-2 with TRBJ2-7; D possibly uses TRBD1 or TRBD2 (5 bases each). This TCR was sampled from a man younger than 35 in good health. Some clones in this sample may be carry-over from other donors' samples. CDR3 sequence (DNA): TGTGCCAGCAGCCGGGGACCGTACTACGAGCAGTACTTC. It translates to CASSRGPYYEQYF. Full variable domain (rest looked up from reference TRBV11-2 and TRBJ2-7): EAGVAQSPRYKIIEKRQSVAFWCNPISGHATLYWYQQILGQGPKLLIQFQNNGVVDDSQLPKDRFSAERLKGVDSTLKIQPAKLEDSAVYLCASSRGPYYEQYFGPGTRLTVT.